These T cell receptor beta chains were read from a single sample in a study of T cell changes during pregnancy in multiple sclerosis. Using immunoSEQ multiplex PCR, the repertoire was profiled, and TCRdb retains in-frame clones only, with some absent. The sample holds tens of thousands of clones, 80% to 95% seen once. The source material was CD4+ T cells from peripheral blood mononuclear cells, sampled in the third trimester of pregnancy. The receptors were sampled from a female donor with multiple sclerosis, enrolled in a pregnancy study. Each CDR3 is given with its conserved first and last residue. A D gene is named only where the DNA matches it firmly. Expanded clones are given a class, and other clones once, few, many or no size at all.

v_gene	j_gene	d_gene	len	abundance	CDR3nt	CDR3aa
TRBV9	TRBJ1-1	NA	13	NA	TGTGCCAGCAGCGTCCTCGCGGGGGCCGAAGCTTTCTTT	CASSVLAGAEAFF
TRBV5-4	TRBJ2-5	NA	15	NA	TGTGCCAGCAGCTTAAGACAAGGGGTTTCGGAGACCCAGTACTTC	CASSLRQGVSETQYF
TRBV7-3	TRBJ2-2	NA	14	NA	TGTGCCAGCAGCTTAAATCATGGTAGTGGGGAGCTGTTTTTT	CASSLNHGSGELFF
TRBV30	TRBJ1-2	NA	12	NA	TGTGCCTGGAGTGGTCAATTCCTATACTACACCTTC	CAWSGQFLYYTF
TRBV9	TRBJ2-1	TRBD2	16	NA	TGTGCCAGCAGCGTAGTGGCTAGCGGGGCCTACAATGAGCAGTTCTTC	CASSVVASGAYNEQFF
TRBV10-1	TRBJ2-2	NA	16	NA	TGCGCCAGCAGTGAGTCGAGGTCAATGAACACCGGGGAGCTGTTTTTT	CASSESRSMNTGELFF
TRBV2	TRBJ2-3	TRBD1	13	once	TGTGCCAGCAAGGGACAGGCCTCAGATACGCAGTATTTT	CASKGQASDTQYF
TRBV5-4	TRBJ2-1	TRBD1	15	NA	TGTGCCAGCAGCCTCTGGACAGGGGGTTGGAATGAGCAGTTCTTC	CASSLWTGGWNEQFF
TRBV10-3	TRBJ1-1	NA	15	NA	TGTGCCATCAGTGAAGTTGATAACAGAAACACTGAAGCTTTCTTT	CAISEVDNRNTEAFF
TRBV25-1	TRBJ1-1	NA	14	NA	TGTGCCAGCAGTGAGTCCAGGATGAACACTGAAGCTTTCTTT	CASSESRMNTEAFF
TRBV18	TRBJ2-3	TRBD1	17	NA	TGTGCCAGCTCACTAGGGGGACAGGGGCCCTCCACAGATACGCAGTATTTT	CASSLGGQGPSTDTQYF
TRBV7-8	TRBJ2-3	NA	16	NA	TGTGCCAGCAGCACACGCCCCCGGAGGGGCACAGATACGCAGTATTTT	CASSTRPRRGTDTQYF
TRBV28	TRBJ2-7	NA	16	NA	TGTGCCAGCAGTTCCCGCAGCGGACTCGCGAACTACGAGCAGTACTTC	CASSSRSGLANYEQYF
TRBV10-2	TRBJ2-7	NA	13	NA	TGCGCCAGCAGTCCGGGAGCCAGTCGCGAGCAGTACTTC	CASSPGASREQYF
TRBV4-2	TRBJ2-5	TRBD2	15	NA	TGTGCCAGCAGCCAAGTTAGCGGGGTCGCAGAGACCCAGTACTTC	CASSQVSGVAETQYF
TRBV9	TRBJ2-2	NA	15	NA	TGTGCCAGCAGCCCAAGGGGGGGCAACACCGGGGAGCTGTTTTTT	CASSPRGGNTGELFF
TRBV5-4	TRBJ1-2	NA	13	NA	TGTGCCAGCAGCTCTACAGGGTTTGGTGGCTACACCTTC	CASSSTGFGGYTF
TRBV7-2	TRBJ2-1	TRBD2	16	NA	TGTGCCAGCAGGGGAGTGGAGCGGGGTGGCTACAATGAGCAGTTCTTC	CASRGVERGGYNEQFF
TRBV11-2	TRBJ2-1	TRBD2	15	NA	TGTGCCAGCAGCTCCTCGGGACTAGCAGGGAATGAGCAGTTCTTC	CASSSSGLAGNEQFF
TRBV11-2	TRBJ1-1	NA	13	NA	TGTGCCAGCAGCCTTACGAGGGACACTGAAGCTTTCTTT	CASSLTRDTEAFF
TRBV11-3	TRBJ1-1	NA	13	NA	TGTGCCAGCAGCTTGGGCACTCGTACTGAAGCTTTCTTT	CASSLGTRTEAFF
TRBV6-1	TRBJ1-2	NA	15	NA	TGTGCCAGCAGTGAAAGAACAGGGTTGGACTATGGCTACACCTTC	CASSERTGLDYGYTF
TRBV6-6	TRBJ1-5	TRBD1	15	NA	TGTGCCAGCAGTTCCCTGGACAGGAGCAATCAGCCCCAGCATTTT	CASSSLDRSNQPQHF
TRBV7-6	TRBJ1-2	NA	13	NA	TGTGCCAGCAGCCGCGGGGGGGACTATGGCTACACCTTC	CASSRGGDYGYTF
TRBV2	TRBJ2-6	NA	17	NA	TGTGCCAGCAGTGCTCTAGTAGCCGGCTCTGGGGCCAACGTCCTGACTTTC	CASSALVAGSGANVLTF
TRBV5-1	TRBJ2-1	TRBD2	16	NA	TGCGCCAGCAGCCCTGGGAGGACTAGCCCCTACAATGAGCAGTTCTTC	CASSPGRTSPYNEQFF
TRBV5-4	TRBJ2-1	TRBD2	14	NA	TGTGCCAGCAGCTTGGAAGGGACTAGACATGAGCAGTTCTTC	CASSLEGTRHEQFF
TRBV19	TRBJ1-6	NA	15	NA	TGTGCCAGTAGTGAAACCGGGACGGGGGATACACCCCTCCACTTT	CASSETGTGDTPLHF
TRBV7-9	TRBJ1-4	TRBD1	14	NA	TGTGCCAGCAGCTCCGGGACAGGGGATGAAAAACTGTTTTTT	CASSSGTGDEKLFF
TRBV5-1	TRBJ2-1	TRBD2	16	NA	TGCGCCAGCAGCTTGCGATGGGCGGGAGTTTACAATGAGCAGTTCTTC	CASSLRWAGVYNEQFF
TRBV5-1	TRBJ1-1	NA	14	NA	TGCGCCAGCAACTTGGATCCAGGGGCTTTTGAAGCTTTCTTT	CASNLDPGAFEAFF
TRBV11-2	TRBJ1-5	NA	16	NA	TGTGCCAGCAGCTCAATCACAGGGCGCCAAGGACAGCCCCAGCATTTT	CASSSITGRQGQPQHF
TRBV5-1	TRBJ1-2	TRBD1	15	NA	TGCGCCAGCAGCTCGGGGACAGGGCGAGGGTATGGCTACACCTTC	CASSSGTGRGYGYTF
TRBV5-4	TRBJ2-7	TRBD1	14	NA	TGTGCCAGCAGGCTTTTTGGACAGGGCCACGAGCAGTACTTC	CASRLFGQGHEQYF
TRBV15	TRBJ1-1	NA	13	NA	TGTGCCACCAGCAGAGTGCGGGGGAGTGAAGCTTTCTTT	CATSRVRGSEAFF
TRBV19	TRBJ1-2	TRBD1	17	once	TGTGCCAGTAGTATAAAACACCGGGACAGGGGGCCCTATGGCTACACCTTC	CASSIKHRDRGPYGYTF
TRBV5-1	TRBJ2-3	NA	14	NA	TGCGCCAGCAGCTTGGCGGGGTTGGCAGATACGCAGTATTTT	CASSLAGLADTQYF
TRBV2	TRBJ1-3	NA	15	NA	TGTGCCAGCAGCCCTGCGGGGGGAACTGGAAACACCATATATTTT	CASSPAGGTGNTIYF
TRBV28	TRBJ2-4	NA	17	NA	TGTGCCAGCAGTTTGGCAGGGGTTCGGGGCGCCAAAAACATTCAGTACTTC	CASSLAGVRGAKNIQYF
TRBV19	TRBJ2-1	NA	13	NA	TGTGCCAGCCAACCGGGACTCCACCGCGAGCAGTTCTTC	CASQPGLHREQFF